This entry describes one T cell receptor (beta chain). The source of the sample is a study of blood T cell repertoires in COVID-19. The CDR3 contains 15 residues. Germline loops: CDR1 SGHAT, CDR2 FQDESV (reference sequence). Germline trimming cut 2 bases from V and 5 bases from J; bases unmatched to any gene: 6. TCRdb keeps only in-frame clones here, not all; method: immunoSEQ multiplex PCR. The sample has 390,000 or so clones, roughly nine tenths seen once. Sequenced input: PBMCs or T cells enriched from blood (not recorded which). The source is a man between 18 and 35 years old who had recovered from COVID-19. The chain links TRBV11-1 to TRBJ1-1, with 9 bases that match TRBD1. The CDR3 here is CASSLFGTGRTEAFF. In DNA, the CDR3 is TGTGCCAGCAGCTTATTCGGGACAGGGCGGACTGAAGCTTTCTTT.